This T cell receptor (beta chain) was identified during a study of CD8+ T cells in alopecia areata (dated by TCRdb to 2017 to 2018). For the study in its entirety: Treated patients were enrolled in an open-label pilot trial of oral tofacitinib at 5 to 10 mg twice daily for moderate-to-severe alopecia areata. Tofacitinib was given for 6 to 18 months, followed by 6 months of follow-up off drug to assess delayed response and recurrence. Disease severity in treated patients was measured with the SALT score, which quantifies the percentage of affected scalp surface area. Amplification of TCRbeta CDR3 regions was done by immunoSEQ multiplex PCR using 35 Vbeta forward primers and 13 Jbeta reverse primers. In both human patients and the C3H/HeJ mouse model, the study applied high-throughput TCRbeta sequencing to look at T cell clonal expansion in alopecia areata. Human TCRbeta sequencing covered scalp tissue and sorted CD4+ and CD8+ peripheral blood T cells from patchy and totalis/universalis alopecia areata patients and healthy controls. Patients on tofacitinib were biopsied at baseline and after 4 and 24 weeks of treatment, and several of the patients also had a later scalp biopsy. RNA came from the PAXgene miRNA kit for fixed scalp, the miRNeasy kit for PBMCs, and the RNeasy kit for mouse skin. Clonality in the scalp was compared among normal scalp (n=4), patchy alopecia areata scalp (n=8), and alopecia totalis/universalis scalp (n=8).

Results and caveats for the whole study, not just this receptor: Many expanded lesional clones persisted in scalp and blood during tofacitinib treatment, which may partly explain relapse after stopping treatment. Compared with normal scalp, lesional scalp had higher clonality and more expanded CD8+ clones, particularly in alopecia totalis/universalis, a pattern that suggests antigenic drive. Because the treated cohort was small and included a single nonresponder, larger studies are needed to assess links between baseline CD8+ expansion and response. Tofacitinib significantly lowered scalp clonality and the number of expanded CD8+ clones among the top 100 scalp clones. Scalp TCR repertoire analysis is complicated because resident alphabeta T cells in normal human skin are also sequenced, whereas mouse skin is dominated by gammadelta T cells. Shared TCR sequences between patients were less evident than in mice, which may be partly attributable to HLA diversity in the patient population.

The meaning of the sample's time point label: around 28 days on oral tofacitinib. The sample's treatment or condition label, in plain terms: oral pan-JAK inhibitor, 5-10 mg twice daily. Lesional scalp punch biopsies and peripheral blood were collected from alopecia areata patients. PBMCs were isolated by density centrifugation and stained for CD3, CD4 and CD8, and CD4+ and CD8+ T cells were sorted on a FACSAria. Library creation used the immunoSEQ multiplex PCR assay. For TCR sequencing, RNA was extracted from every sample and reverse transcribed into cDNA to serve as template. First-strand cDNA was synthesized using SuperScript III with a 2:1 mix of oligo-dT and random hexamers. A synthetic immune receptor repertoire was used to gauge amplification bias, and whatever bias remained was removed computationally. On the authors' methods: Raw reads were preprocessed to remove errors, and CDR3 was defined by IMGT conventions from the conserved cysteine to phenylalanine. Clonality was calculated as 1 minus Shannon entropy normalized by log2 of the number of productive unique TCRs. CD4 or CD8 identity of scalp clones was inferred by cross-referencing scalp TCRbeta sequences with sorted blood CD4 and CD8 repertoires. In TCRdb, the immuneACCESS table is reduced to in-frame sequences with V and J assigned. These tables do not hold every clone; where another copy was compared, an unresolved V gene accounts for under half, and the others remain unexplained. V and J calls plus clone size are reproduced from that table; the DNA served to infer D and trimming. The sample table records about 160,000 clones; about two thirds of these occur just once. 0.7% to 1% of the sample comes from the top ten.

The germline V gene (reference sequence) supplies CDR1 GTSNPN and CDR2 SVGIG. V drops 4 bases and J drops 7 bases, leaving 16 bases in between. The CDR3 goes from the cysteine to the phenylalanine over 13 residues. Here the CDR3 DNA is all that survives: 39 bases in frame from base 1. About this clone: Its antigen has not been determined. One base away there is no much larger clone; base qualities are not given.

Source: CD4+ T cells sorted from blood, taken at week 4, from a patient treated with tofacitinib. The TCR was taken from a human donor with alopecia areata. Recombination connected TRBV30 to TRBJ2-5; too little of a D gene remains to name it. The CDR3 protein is CAWTQLGWTTQYF. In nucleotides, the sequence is TGTGCCTGGACCCAACTTGGTTGGACGACCCAGTACTTC.